A selection of T cell receptor beta chains follows, all from one sample in a study of vaccination and CD4 T cells after COVID-19. Each CDR3 protein gets one entry after TCRdb re-called the PCR reads with MiXCR. The sample holds about 18,000 distinct CDR3 sequences, approximately 46% seen once. No antigens are known for them. The material sequenced was CD4+ T cells from blood, cultured in vitro, taken before SARS-CoV-2 vaccination. The origin of the receptors is a human donor who had recovered from COVID-19. Each CDR3 is given with its conserved first and last residue. D genes are given only for firm matches. For some rows the clone size is stated as once, few or many, or as a class when expanded; others skip it.

abundance	d_gene	v_gene	j_gene	CDR3aa	CDR3nt
few	TRBD2	TRBV7-3	TRBJ2-7	CASSLDGRADEQYF	TGTGCCAGCAGCTTAGACGGGAGGGCAGACGAGCAGTACTTC
-	TRBD1	TRBV10-2	TRBJ2-7	CASRTTGTGFYEQYF	TGCGCCAGCAGAACCACCGGGACAGGGTTCTACGAGCAGTACTTC
once	-	TRBV4-1	TRBJ2-7	CASSQIQGNEQYF	TGCGCCAGCAGCCAAATACAGGGTAACGAGCAGTACTTC
-	-	TRBV20-1	TRBJ2-3	CSARMAPDTQYF	TGCAGTGCTAGAATGGCGCCGGATACGCAGTATTTT
-	-	TRBV6-1	TRBJ1-5	CASRVLNQPQHF	TGTGCCAGCAGGGTTCTCAATCAGCCCCAGCATTTT
few	-	TRBV12-3/TRBV12-4	TRBJ1-6	CASSLKGPGDSPLHF	TGTGCCAGCAGTTTAAAGGGTCCTGGGGATTCACCCCTCCACTTT
-	TRBD2	TRBV2	TRBJ2-1	CASRMRTSGSQSSYNEQFF	TGTGCCAGCAGGATGCGGACTAGCGGGAGCCAGAGCTCCTACAATGAGCAGTTCTTC
-	TRBD1	TRBV28	TRBJ1-2	CASSPVGQGLYGYTF	TGTGCCAGCAGCCCGGTGGGACAGGGCCTCTATGGCTACACCTTC
-	-	TRBV6-1	TRBJ2-7	CASSDRVPPYEQYF	TGTGCCAGCAGTGATAGGGTCCCTCCCTACGAGCAGTACTTC
-	-	TRBV19	TRBJ1-1	CASSELTGRTEAFF	TGTGCCAGTAGTGAACTGACAGGACGGACTGAAGCTTTCTTT
few	-	TRBV19	TRBJ1-2	CASRNGPAPYGYTF	TGTGCCAGTAGGAATGGTCCCGCCCCTTATGGCTACACCTTC
few	TRBD2	TRBV15	TRBJ2-7	CATSRGLAGAIYPEQYF	TGTGCCACCAGCCGGGGACTAGCGGGAGCGATTTATCCCGAGCAGTACTTC
once	-	TRBV28	TRBJ1-2	CASSVGGGGYTF	TGTGCCAGCAGTGTTGGCGGGGGCGGCTACACCTTC
few	-	TRBV7-8	TRBJ1-3	CASSLARGGSGGNTIYF	TGTGCCAGCAGCTTAGCCCGTGGGGGGTCTGGAGGAAACACCATATATTTT
-	-	TRBV21-1	TRBJ1-5	CASSKLAGDNQPQHF	TGTGCCAGCAGCAAACTGGCAGGGGACAATCAGCCCCAGCATTTT
-	-	TRBV19	TRBJ1-2	CASSPNWGGGYGYTF	TGTGCCAGTAGTCCGAATTGGGGGGGTGGCTATGGCTACACCTTC
-	TRBD1	TRBV11-3	TRBJ2-3	CASSRGGQGASDTQYF	TGTGCCAGCAGCCGAGGGGGACAGGGTGCCTCAGATACGCAGTATTTT
-	-	TRBV19	TRBJ2-5	CASRRSVQETQYF	TGTGCCAGTAGAAGAAGTGTTCAAGAGACCCAGTACTTC
-	TRBD1	TRBV28	TRBJ2-3	CASSGQGLTDTQYF	TGTGCCAGCAGCGGACAGGGTCTCACAGATACGCAGTATTTT
-	-	TRBV12-3/TRBV12-4	TRBJ1-2	CASSSSRGGAYGYTF	TGTGCCAGCAGTTCCTCTCGCGGGGGGGCTTATGGCTACACCTTC
-	TRBD2	TRBV7-3	TRBJ2-1	CASSFQRGDNEQFF	TGTGCCAGCAGCTTTCAGCGGGGGGACAATGAGCAGTTCTTC
-	-	TRBV7-3	TRBJ2-3	CASSESHGRDTQYF	TGTGCCAGCAGCGAAAGCCATGGTCGGGATACGCAGTATTTT
-	-	TRBV18	TRBJ1-2	CASSPLHKTGGYGYTF	TGTGCCAGCTCACCGCTCCATAAGACAGGAGGCTATGGCTACACCTTC
-	TRBD1	TRBV19	TRBJ1-2	CASSRTLDRADQNGYTF	TGTGCCAGTAGCCGGACCTTGGACAGGGCGGACCAAAATGGCTACACCTTC
-	-	TRBV7-3	TRBJ2-2	CASSFRETGELFF	TGTGCCAGCAGCTTTAGGGAAACCGGGGAGCTGTTTTTT
medium-sized	-	TRBV20-1	TRBJ1-2	CSARRGQDEYGYTF	TGCAGTGCTAGACGGGGTCAAGATGAATATGGCTACACCTTC
once	-	TRBV19	TRBJ2-5	CARSGPGAQETQYF	TGTGCCAGGTCCGGCCCAGGGGCCCAAGAGACCCAGTACTTC
few	-	TRBV7-9	TRBJ2-7	CASSPEGSMGEQYF	TGTGCCAGCAGCCCCGAGGGGTCTATGGGCGAGCAGTACTTC
once	-	TRBV7-2	TRBJ1-2	CASSPLGDYGYTF	TGTGCCAGCAGCCCTTTGGGGGACTATGGCTACACCTTC
few	TRBD2	TRBV4-1	TRBJ2-7	CASLGLAGEYYEQYF	TGCGCCAGCTTGGGACTAGCGGGAGAGTACTACGAGCAGTACTTC
-	TRBD2	TRBV10-2	TRBJ2-1	CASSERLAGAEQFF	TGCGCCAGCAGCGAGAGACTAGCGGGAGCGGAGCAGTTCTTC
-	TRBD1	TRBV28	TRBJ1-2	CASSFDGTGHGYTF	TGTGCCAGCAGTTTCGACGGGACAGGGCATGGCTACACCTTC
few	-	TRBV7-2	TRBJ2-2	CASSLGFNTGELFF	TGTGCCAGCAGCTTAGGCTTCAACACCGGGGAGCTGTTTTTT
-	-	TRBV12-3/TRBV12-4	TRBJ1-1	CASSFQGNTEAFF	TGTGCCAGCAGTTTTCAGGGGAACACTGAAGCTTTCTTT
-	-	TRBV5-4	TRBJ2-6	CASSLPSGANVLTF	TGTGCCAGCAGTCTCCCCTCTGGGGCCAACGTCCTGACTTTC
-	TRBD1	TRBV6-1	TRBJ1-6	CASSRQGAGNSPLHF	TGTGCCAGCAGCCGACAGGGGGCAGGTAATTCACCCCTCCACTTT
-	-	TRBV5-4	TRBJ1-1	CALLARAGTEAFF	TGTGCCCTATTGGCCAGGGCCGGCACTGAAGCTTTCTTT